The sample holds a few counts of the clone carrying this T cell receptor beta chain. Its target is not known. This specimen comes from a study of T cells after yellow fever vaccination. TCRdb ran MiXCR on the 5' RACE reads and lists one entry per CDR3 protein. Of some 110,000 distinct CDR3 sequences listed, 7.5% to 9.5% are singletons. Study-wide results and limits: Most primary-vaccination clones reappeared after the booster (about 97% CD4, 75% to 90% CD8).

The CDR3 runs to 17 residues. Germline assignment: CDR1 MNHEY and CDR2 SVGEGT. The ends were cut back, 0 bases at V and 7 bases at J, with 21 bases in the middle. The clonotype was recovered from a man aged 25 to 45 who received the YFV17D yellow fever vaccine. V and J are TRBV6-2 or TRBV6-3 and TRBJ1-1; D perhaps matches TRBD1 (6 bases). The material was CD8+ T cells sorted from PBMCs, obtained 45 days after the yellow fever booster vaccination. As DNA, the CDR3 is TGTGCCAGCAGTTACTCGTCCAGCCTAGACAGGAGGGGTGAAGCTTTCTTT. Encoded protein: CASSYSSSLDRRGEAFF.